This T cell receptor beta chain was obtained from a study of CD8 T cells in Susac syndrome. Study-wide points: Acknowledgment was made by the study that its TCR sequencing and HLA analysis involved a relatively small number of individuals.

With respect to this clonotype: The antigen is undetermined.

This CDR3 has 14 residues. CDR1 is SGHTA, CDR2 FQGNSA, per germline. The junction had 2 bases not matched to a gene; V was cut back by 1 base and J by 6 bases. Sequencing of TCR beta, carried out with a high-throughput approach, was applied to CD8+ and CD4+ T cells from the blood. CD8+ and CD4+ T cells were negatively isolated; TEMRA cells were FACS-enriched. Random hexamers were used to reverse transcribe roughly 0.5 to 1 ug of RNA. TCR beta CDR3 was amplified by immunoSEQ covering 54 Vbeta and 13 Jbeta. Each CDR3 protein gets one entry after TCRdb re-called the immunoSEQ multiplex PCR reads with MiXCR. The sample has some 170,000 distinct CDR3 sequences, roughly 94% seen once; the top ten hold 0.075% to 0.095%.

The sequenced sample consisted of CD4+ T cells from PBMCs. The chain carries TRBV7-2 and TRBJ2-7; TRBD2 aligns across 11 bases. This clonotype was sampled from a human donor with multiple sclerosis. CDR3 amino acids: CASSLDLAGGEQYF. CDR3 coding DNA: TGTGCCAGCAGCTTAGACCTAGCGGGAGGCGAGCAGTACTTC.